The 6 T cell receptor beta chains below all came from one sample that was sequenced in a study of response to subunit inactivated influenza vaccine. TCRdb re-derived calls from the RT-PCR reads in MiXCR, one entry per CDR3 protein. Of approximately 700,000 distinct CDR3 sequences in the sample, approximately 15% are singletons; the top ten hold 6% to 8%. Sample: PBMCs from blood, taken around 14 days before vaccination. The receptors were sampled from a man in his fifties who received an inactivated influenza vaccine.

This clonotype turned up a few times. CDR3 bases: TGTGCCAGCAGCACAGGACTAGCGGGAGAGACCCAGTACTTC. Translated, it gives CASSTGLAGETQYF. The V and J genes are TRBV7-2 and TRBJ2-5, with 11 bases aligning to TRBD2. V shed 5 bases, J shed 4 bases, and the junction held 3 bases outside the gene matches. This CDR3 spans 14 amino acids. Per germline, CDR1 SGHTA and CDR2 FQGNSA.

This clonotype appeared a few times. V and J are TRBV29-1 and TRBJ2-1, with D maybe TRBD2 (6 bases). Germline loops: CDR1 SQVTM, CDR2 ANQGSEA. Trimming removed 1 base from V and 5 bases from J, with 15 bases in between. The CDR3 covers 15 residues. CDR3: CSVEGAEGIHNEQFF. CDR3 nucleotides: TGCAGCGTTGAAGGAGCGGAGGGGATACACAATGAGCAGTTCTTC.

Only a few counts were recorded for this clonotype. The chain joins TRBV10-3 to TRBJ2-7; TRBD1 matches 9 bases. V gave up 3 bases and J gave up 4 bases; unmatched junction bases: 4. The CDR3 has 14 residues. Germline loops: CDR1 ENHRY, CDR2 SYGVKD. CDR3 nucleotides: TGTGCCATCAGTGACCGGGACAGGGTATACGAGCAGTACTTC. Protein sequence: CAISDRDRVYEQYF.

V and J are TRBV19 and TRBJ1-1, with D unresolved. Germline assignment: CDR1 LNHDA and CDR2 SQIVND (reference sequence). The CDR3 covers 11 residues. With 7 bases removed from V and 7 bases from J, the gap between germline ends came to 10 bases. This chain's CDR3 is CASTLGFEAFF. The CDR3 DNA sequence: TGTGCCAGTACCCTCGGCTTTGAAGCTTTCTTT.

This clonotype was seen a few times. The chain joins TRBV2 to TRBJ1-4; TRBD1 matches 7 bases. With 6 bases clipped from V and 2 bases from J, the junction kept 6 bases outside the gene matches. Germline-derived CDR1 and CDR2 are SNHLY and FYNNEI. The CDR3 spans 15 residues. The CDR3, as DNA: TGTGCCAGCAGATTGACAGGGTCTACTAATGAAAAACTGTTTTTT. It codes for CASRLTGSTNEKLFF.

This clonotype was picked up a small number of times. The rearrangement joins TRBV4-3 to TRBJ2-3; no definite D call. The V end was cut by 1 base, the J end by 2 bases, with 16 bases between. Germline assignment: CDR1 LGHNA and CDR2 YSLEER. This CDR3 comprises 17 residues. CDR3 nucleotide sequence: TGCGCCAGCAGCCAAGGTGGCCTGGGCCGCAACACAGATACGCAGTATTTT. Translation: CASSQGGLGRNTDTQYF.